This T cell receptor (beta chain) emerged from a study of graft-versus-host responses after intestinal transplantation. Measured with immunoSEQ multiplex PCR; TCRdb has only the in-frame clones, and not every one. The sample lists roughly 19,000 clones; over 90% were seen once. This CDR3 is 16 amino acids long. V lost 0 bases to trimming and J lost 7 bases; unmatched junction nucleotides: 7. Germline V gene data show CDR1 as MGHRA and CDR2 as YSYEKL. This clonotype originated in a human patient who received an intestinal transplant, so some T cells may come from the graft donor. The chain uses TRBV4-1 and TRBJ2-2; 8 nucleotides line up with TRBD1. Sequenced material: PBMCs, taken 23 days after intestinal transplant. CDR3 residues: CASSQERTGRIGELFF. The DNA for the CDR3 is TGCGCCAGCAGCCAAGAGAGGACAGGGAGGATCGGGGAGCTGTTTTTT.